The rows below give T cell receptor beta chains drawn from one sample of a study of blood T cell repertoires in COVID-19. Sequencing was performed with immunoSEQ multiplex PCR; in TCRdb, only in-frame clones are kept and a portion is missing. The data contain approximately 150,000 clones, 80% to 90% of them seen just once; the ten biggest clones take up 0.95%. The sequencing input was peripheral blood. These receptors came from a woman between 50 and 59 years old with acute or convalescent COVID-19. Both conserved end residues are part of each CDR3. D genes are given only for firm matches. Only part of the rows carry a size: once, few, many, or a class if the clone is expanded.

size,J,V,D,DNA,CDR3
.,TRBJ2-1,TRBV21-1,.,TGTGCCAGCAGCAAAAAAGGGGACAGGGTTTTTTACAATGAGCAGTTCTTC,CASSKKGDRVFYNEQFF
once,TRBJ2-1,TRBV6-6,TRBD2,TGTGCCAGCACCTACGGGGGACTAGCGGGCCTAAGGCCCTACAATGAGCAGTTCTTC,CASTYGGLAGLRPYNEQFF
.,TRBJ2-1,TRBV7-3,.,TGTGCCAGCAGCTCTGACAGCTACAATGAGCAGTTCTTC,CASSSDSYNEQFF
.,TRBJ1-1,TRBV30,.,TGTGCCTGGAATACCGGGAGGCAGGTGAACACTGAAGCTTTCTTT,CAWNTGRQVNTEAFF
.,TRBJ2-1,TRBV28,.,TGTGCCAGCAGTCCTCCCCGGCGGGGCGATGAGCAGTTCTTC,CASSPPRRGDEQFF
.,TRBJ2-3,TRBV30,.,TGTGCCAGGTCGGGGGAGAGCAGCACAGATACGCAGTATTTT,CARSGESSTDTQYF
.,TRBJ2-5,TRBV20-1,.,TGCAGTGCTAACAGGGAAGAGACCCAGTACTTC,CSANREETQYF
.,TRBJ2-7,TRBV11-2,.,TGTGCCAGCAGCTTAGGGGGCGGCTACGAGCAGTACTTC,CASSLGGGYEQYF
.,TRBJ2-2,TRBV7-3,TRBD1,TGTGCCAGCAGCAGTTCAGGGGGGAACACCGGGGAGCTGTTTTTT,CASSSSGGNTGELFF
.,TRBJ2-5,TRBV9,TRBD2,TGTGCCAGCAGCGTAATAGCGGGGAACCAAGAGACCCAGTACTTC,CASSVIAGNQETQYF
.,TRBJ2-2,TRBV4-1,.,TGCGCCAGCAGCCCGGGACAAAATAGTGGGGAGCTGTTTTTT,CASSPGQNSGELFF
.,TRBJ1-1,TRBV9,.,TGTGCCAGCAGCGTCATGAACACTGAAGCTTTCTTT,CASSVMNTEAFF
.,TRBJ2-7,TRBV27,TRBD2,TGTGCCAGCAGCGCAAGCGGGGGGCCGTACGAGCAGTACTTC,CASSASGGPYEQYF
.,TRBJ2-7,TRBV25-1,.,TGTGCCAGCAGCGTCAGGGGCTACGAGCAGTACTTC,CASSVRGYEQYF
.,TRBJ2-5,TRBV7-2,TRBD2,TGTGCCAGCAGCTTATTAGGACTAGCGGAAGAGACCCAGTACTTC,CASSLLGLAEETQYF
few,TRBJ2-7,TRBV19,.,TGTGCCAGTAGCACAGAGAAACTCAACGAGCAGTACTTC,CASSTEKLNEQYF